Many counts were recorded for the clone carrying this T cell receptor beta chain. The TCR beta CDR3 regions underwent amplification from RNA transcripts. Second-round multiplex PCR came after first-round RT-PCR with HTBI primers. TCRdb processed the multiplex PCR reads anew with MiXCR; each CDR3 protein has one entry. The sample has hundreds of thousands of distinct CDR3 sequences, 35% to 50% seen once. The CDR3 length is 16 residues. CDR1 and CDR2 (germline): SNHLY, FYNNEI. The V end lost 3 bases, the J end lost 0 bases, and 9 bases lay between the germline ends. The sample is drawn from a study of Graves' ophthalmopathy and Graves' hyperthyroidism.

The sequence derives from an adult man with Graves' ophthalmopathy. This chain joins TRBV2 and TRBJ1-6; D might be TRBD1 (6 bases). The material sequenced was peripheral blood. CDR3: CASSDQGSSYNSPLHF. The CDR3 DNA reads TGTGCCAGCAGTGATCAGGGGAGCTCCTATAATTCACCCCTCCACTTT.